This TCR beta chain was recovered during a study of T cells expressing NK-cell markers (dated by TCRdb to 2019 to 2021). Study-wide context: TCR beta-chain repertoires were profiled in sorted CD3+CD56+NKG2C+, CD3+CD56+NKG2C- and CD3+CD56-NKG2C+ T-cell subsets from roughly eight donors. Seven of the eight sequenced donors were HCMV-seropositive and one was HCMV-seronegative. All eight donors whose samples were sequenced were randomly selected healthy volunteers, three of them men and five women. Sequencing of the libraries produced 2 x 150 bp reads on Illumina HiSeq 2000/2500, MiSeq or NextSeq. The full study reports these points: Those dominant clonotypes were again the most abundant among CD3+CD56-NKG2C+ cells in a handful of donors, at roughly 25-65%. In several donors, the dominant CD3+CD56+NKG2C+ clonotypes were found to rank among the top 10 CD8+ clonotypes and to make up about 1.0-8% of CD8+ T cells. It remained unclear whether the expanded NKG2C-expressing T cell clones were specific for HCMV antigens.

Reading the germline V gene gives CDR1 MGHRA and CDR2 YSYEKL. Counted from cysteine to phenylalanine, this CDR3 has 19 amino acids. No DNA sequence is on record. The instrument was an Illumina HiSeq 2000. 5'RACE template switching, by which a universal primer site and unique molecular identifiers were added, was used to make TCR beta cDNA libraries. cDNA synthesis was primed from the TCR beta constant segment, followed by two successive PCR amplification steps. Per the original workflow: MIGEC was used to demultiplex reads and group the reads by UMI, and MiTCR was used to assemble and quantify clonotypes. Only TCR cDNA sequences supported by at least two reads were kept to exclude erroneous sequences. The tcR package was used for downstream repertoire analysis, and clonotypes were matched across fractions by CDR3 nucleotide sequence plus V segment. VDJmatch was used to annotate antigen specificity against VDJdb, with one amino acid substitution in CDR3 allowed. Each CDR3 protein sequence appears as one entry after TCRdb reprocessed the reads, and no DNA is included. The V and J calls here are based on TCRdb, not the publication. This sample's listing comprises about half a million distinct CDR3 sequences. The ten largest clones take up 1.4% of the sample.

To determine HCMV serostatus, a commercial ELISA kit was used to detect HCMV-specific IgG in serum. Peripheral blood mononuclear cells were isolated from blood by Ficoll density gradient centrifugation. On this clonotype itself: No cognate antigen has been identified for it.

Material: blood T cells: a sorted CD56 or NKG2C T cell subset, CD4+ or CD8+ T cells, or bulk PBMC T cells (not recorded which). The V and J genes are TRBV4-1 and TRBJ2-3; the TRBD2 assignment by TCRdb is unverifiable without DNA. This sequence originates from a woman between 50 and 59 years old in good health. Donor details come from another sample of the same person, matched by shared clones. This receptor has the CDR3 CASSQEALAGKASTDTQYF.